The 13 T cell receptor beta chains below all came from one sample that was sequenced in a study of cytomegalovirus exposure and HLA in healthy donors. PCR primers comprised 60 Vbeta and 13 Jbeta primers. This table comes from immunoSEQ multiplex PCR, and its TCRdb copy is limited to in-frame clones, with some not included. The table has some 140,000 clones, approximately 80% seen once. Sequenced input: PBMCs. These receptors came from a young man in good health and CMV-seronegative.

This chain links TRBV30 with TRBJ2-1; 7 bases map to TRBD1. This CDR3 contains 11 residues. Germline-derived CDR1 and CDR2 are GTSNPN and SVGIG (reference sequence). Unmatched junction bases numbered 7, after V lost 3 bases and J lost 14 bases. CDR3 DNA sequence: TGTGCCTGGAGCGTACAGGGGACGAAGTTCTTC. It specifies CAWSVQGTKFF.

The chain employs TRBV10-3 and TRBJ1-5; D is unresolved. Germline CDR1 and CDR2: ENHRY and SYGVKD. The V end lost 11 bases, the J end lost 8 bases, and 22 bases lay between the germline ends. The CDR3 is made up of 14 amino acids. CDR3 amino acids: CAYSNQQASKPQHF. The CDR3 region has the DNA TGTGCCTACTCGAACCAGCAGGCAAGCAAGCCCCAGCATTTT.

The chain couples TRBV7-2 to TRBJ2-7; possible D gene TRBD1, 5 bases. The CDR3 extends over 14 amino acids. CDR1 SGHTA and CDR2 FQGNSA come from the germline V gene. The ends were cut back, 2 bases at V and 12 bases at J, with 20 bases in the middle. The CDR3 nucleotides are TGTGCCAGCAGCTTATCGTGGGGCCAGGAAGGTCGGTACTTC. Translated, it gives CASSLSWGQEGRYF.

The CDR3 region is CASRVSQETQYF. The CDR3 DNA reads TGTGCCAGCAGAGTCAGCCAAGAGACCCAGTACTTC. The chain joins TRBV28 to TRBJ2-5; D not certain. This CDR3 has 12 residues. Trimming took off 6 bases at V and 1 base at J, with 6 bases between the two ends. Germline CDR1 and CDR2: MDHEN and SYDVKM. Together with reference TRBV28 and TRBJ2-5, the CDR3 gives the full variable domain: DVKVTQSSRYLVKRTGEKVFLECVQDMDHENMFWYRQDPGLGLRLIYFSYDVKMKEKGDIPEGYSVSREKKERFSLILESASTNQTSMYLCASRVSQETQYFGPGTRLLVL.

This rearrangement joins TRBV19 to TRBJ2-7; 9 bases agree with TRBD2. V trimming: 4 bases; J trimming: 3 bases; junction bases outside the gene matches: 7. There are 15 residues in the CDR3. The V gene's germline CDR1 is LNHDA and CDR2 SQIVND (reference sequence). The CDR3 coding sequence is TGTGCCAGTAGTAGTGTGGCGGGAGGGGACTACGAGCAGTACTTC. Residues: CASSSVAGGDYEQYF.

This clone has a single count. The rearrangement joins TRBV28 to TRBJ2-2; D possibly corresponds to TRBD1 (6 bases). Trimming took 5 bases from V and 0 from J, leaving 10 bases between them. There are 15 residues in the CDR3. CDR1 MDHEN and CDR2 SYDVKM come from the germline V gene. The CDR3 DNA sequence: TGTGCCAGCAGTACAGGGAGCGCGAACACCGGGGAGCTGTTTTTT. It specifies CASSTGSANTGELFF. The full variable domain, its missing parts supplied by reference TRBV28 and TRBJ2-2, is DVKVTQSSRYLVKRTGEKVFLECVQDMDHENMFWYRQDPGLGLRLIYFSYDVKMKEKGDIPEGYSVSREKKERFSLILESASTNQTSMYLCASSTGSANTGELFFGEGSRLTVL.

The rearrangement uses TRBV5-1 and TRBJ2-7; TRBD2 matches 7 bases. V gave up 3 bases and J gave up 2 bases; unmatched junction bases: 17. Germline loops: CDR1 SGHRS, CDR2 YFSETQ. The CDR3 covers 18 residues. CDR3: CASSSPWGGGSSTYEQYF. CDR3 bases: TGCGCCAGCAGCTCCCCTTGGGGGGGAGGCTCCTCCACCTACGAGCAGTACTTC.

The J gene is TRBJ2-7, the V gene TRBV10-3; 7 bases match TRBD2. The germline V gene has CDR1 ENHRY and CDR2 SYGVKD. J gave up 9 bases and V 8 bases, and 13 bases lay outside the gene matches. The CDR3 totals 13 residues. CDR3 in amino acids: CAIASGAGSGQYF. The CDR3 DNA sequence: TGTGCCATCGCGAGCGGGGCAGGGTCTGGGCAGTACTTC.

This sequence joins TRBV5-1 and TRBJ2-2; TRBD2 is a possible D gene (5 bases). V dropped 1 base and J dropped 6 bases, with 10 bases sitting between them. The CDR3 sequence is 14 residues long. From germline, CDR1 is SGHRS and CDR2 YFSETQ. Here the CDR3 DNA reads TGCGCCAGCAGCTTGATTGAGGGATCCGGGGAGCTGTTTTTT. Its translation: CASSLIEGSGELFF.

The chain combines TRBV5-1 with TRBJ2-2; a weak D match, TRBD2 (5 bases). CDR1 and CDR2 from the germline V gene are SGHRS and YFSETQ. The CDR3 extends over 13 amino acids. V was clipped by 6 bases and J by 6 bases, with 12 bases between them. The CDR3 sequence: CASKAASPGELFF. The CDR3 coding sequence is TGCGCCAGCAAAGCGGCCTCACCCGGGGAGCTGTTTTTT.

This chain uses TRBV5-6 with TRBJ1-3; D remains ambiguous. Germline V gene sequence: CDR1 SGHDT, CDR2 YYEEEE. V was shortened by 0 bases and J by 2 bases, with 6 bases between the two germline ends. The CDR3 totals 14 residues. CDR3 nucleotide sequence: TGTGCCAGCAGCTTGGAGCGGGCTGGAAACACCATATATTTT. It translates to CASSLERAGNTIYF.

The sample holds a few counts of this clone. The rearrangement uses TRBV19 and TRBJ1-5; perhaps TRBD1 as D (6 bases). The CDR3 sequence is 14 residues long. Between the trimmed V and J ends, which lost 4 bases and 6 bases, there was a span of 13 bases. Germline CDR1 is LNHDA and CDR2 is SQIVND (reference sequence). The CDR3 spells CASSTGQRGQPQHF. The CDR3 nucleotides read TGTGCCAGTAGTACCGGACAGCGCGGTCAGCCCCAGCATTTT.

The chain has TRBV6-1 and TRBJ2-1, with D hard to call. Trimming cost V 6 bases and J 2 bases, with 14 bases left between them. The CDR3 extends over 15 amino acids. Germline V CDR1 and CDR2: MNHNS, SASEGT. The CDR3 protein is CASRKTGTTYNEQFF. For the CDR3, the DNA is TGTGCCAGCAGAAAGACTGGCACCACCTACAATGAGCAGTTCTTC.